This T cell receptor (beta chain) comes out of a study of cytomegalovirus exposure and HLA in healthy donors. Trimming took 2 bases from V and 3 from J, leaving 14 bases between them. This CDR3 region has 15 residues. The germline CDR1 and CDR2 sequences are GTSNPN and SVGIG (reference sequence). Primers: 60 Vbeta forward and 13 Jbeta reverse. Clones were read by immunoSEQ multiplex PCR, and TCRdb kept only the in-frame ones, dropping some. Among roughly 220,000 clones listed, more than 60% were seen once. This sequence was found in a man aged 50-60 years in good health and CMV-seronegative. The sequencing sample was made of PBMCs. The V and J genes are TRBV30 and TRBJ1-3, with D possibly being TRBD1 (6 bases). CDR3 protein: CAWSPRGGYGNTIYF. CDR3 coding DNA: TGTGCCTGGAGTCCGAGGGGGGGATATGGAAACACCATATATTTT.